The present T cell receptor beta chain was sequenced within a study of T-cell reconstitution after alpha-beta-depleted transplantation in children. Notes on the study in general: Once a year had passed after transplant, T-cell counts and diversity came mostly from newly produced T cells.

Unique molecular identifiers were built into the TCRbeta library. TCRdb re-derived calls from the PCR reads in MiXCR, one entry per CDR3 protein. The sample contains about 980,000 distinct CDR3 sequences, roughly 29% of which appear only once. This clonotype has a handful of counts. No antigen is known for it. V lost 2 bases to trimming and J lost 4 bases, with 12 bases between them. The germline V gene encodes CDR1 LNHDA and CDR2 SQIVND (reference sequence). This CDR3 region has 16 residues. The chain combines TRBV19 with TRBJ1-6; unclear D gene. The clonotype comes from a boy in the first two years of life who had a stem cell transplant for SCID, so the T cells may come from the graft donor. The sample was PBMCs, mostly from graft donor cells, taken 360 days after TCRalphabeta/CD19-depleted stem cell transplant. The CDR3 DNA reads TGTGCCAGTAGTATAAGTCTGGTGGGATATAATTCACCCCTCCACTTT. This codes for CASSISLVGYNSPLHF.